Presented here are 3 T cell receptor beta chains from one specimen sequenced in a study of T cell changes during pregnancy in multiple sclerosis (dated by TCRdb to the late 2010s). Library preparation was by the immunoSEQ multiplex PCR assay. Sourced from immuneACCESS, this table was stored by TCRdb with only in-frame sequences that have V and J called. A share of the clones is absent; for the studies checked, an unresolved V gene accounts for under half, and the remainder has no known explanation. This sample gives about 62,000 clones in total; about 92% of them show up just once. Approximately 3% of the sample is held by the ten biggest clonotypes. The starting material was peripheral blood, obtained in the second trimester of pregnancy. The source of these receptors is a female donor in good health, enrolled as a control in a pregnancy study.

The chain joins TRBV6-5 to TRBJ1-2, with TRBD1 matching 9 bases. The CDR3 has 16 amino acids. Germline loops: CDR1 MNHEY, CDR2 SVGAGI. With 4 bases clipped from V and 2 bases from J, the junction kept 8 bases outside the gene matches. CDR3: CASSLNWGTGNYGYTF. The CDR3 DNA is TGTGCCAGCAGTTTGAATTGGGGGACAGGGAACTATGGCTACACCTTC.

J is TRBJ1-5 and V is TRBV6-6, with unresolved D. Germline assignment: CDR1 MNHNY and CDR2 SVGAGI (reference sequence). This CDR3 comprises 12 residues. The V end lost 5 bases, the J end lost 6 bases, and 8 bases lay between the germline ends. DNA of the CDR3: TGTGCCAGCAGTCCCGGGAGTCAGCCCCAGCATTTT. Protein: CASSPGSQPQHF.

J is TRBJ2-5 and V is TRBV20-1; TRBD1 aligns across 10 bases. The end of the DNA is better explained by TRBJ2-7, so the J call may be wrong. From germline, CDR1 is DFQATT and CDR2 SNEGSKA (reference sequence). CDR3 length equals 11 residues. The CDR3 nucleotides are TGCAGTGCGGGACAGGGGTTCGAGCAGTACTTC. It is translated as CSAGQGFEQYF.